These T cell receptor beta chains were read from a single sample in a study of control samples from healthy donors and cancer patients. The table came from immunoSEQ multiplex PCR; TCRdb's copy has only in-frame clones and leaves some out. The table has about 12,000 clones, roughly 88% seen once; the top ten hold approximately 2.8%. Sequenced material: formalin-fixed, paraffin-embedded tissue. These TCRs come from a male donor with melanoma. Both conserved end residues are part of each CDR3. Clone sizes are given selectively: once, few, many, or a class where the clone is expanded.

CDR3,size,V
CASSYLGGATNTEAFF,NA,TRBV6-5
CASSVSLLTGNEQFF,NA,TRBV19
CASSSTGPPNEQFF,NA,TRBV27
CASSGLAGLSYNEQFF,NA,TRBV2
CSVNRDRGYNEQFF,once,TRBV29-1
CASSSDSTGNTIYF,NA,TRBV11-3
CAKRDRGRIHPSGRAYNEQFF,NA,TRBV7-5
CASSRRTGGNTEAFF,NA,TRBV7-2
CASSEGHQTYGYTF,NA,TRBV5-6
CASSLGFATEAFF,NA,TRBV11-3
CASSLNPGGANSPLHF,once,TRBV7-9
CASSMGQGYEQYF,once,TRBV11-3
CATSRDPPAGEGPEAFF,NA,TRBV15
CASRVNSNQPQHF,NA,TRBV5-1
CASSLALAGKGEQFF,NA,TRBV5-1
CASSLMGPSNTEAFF,NA,TRBV18
CASSASGTGGSPLHF,NA,TRBV6-6
CSVGAGGSYEQYF,NA,TRBV29-1
CATWRDSYGYTF,NA,TRBV15
CAGRGDNSRNTEAFF,NA,TRBV10-3
CASSPGTRGYTF,NA,TRBV7-9
CASSIVGAVQEKLFF,NA,TRBV19
CASSPSSSGRGSYNEQFF,NA,TRBV4-1
CASSSRTGDTGELFF,NA,TRBV5-1
CASSRPGQPSTYGYTF,NA,TRBV3-1/TRBV3-2
CASSRLTRLAVKGEQYF,NA,TRBV7-2
CASSLDRGYEQFF,NA,TRBV5-4
CASTEGGVNEQFF,NA,TRBV12-3/TRBV12-4
CASSYSYEQYF,NA,TRBV5-4
CASSLSQNTEAFF,NA,TRBV7-3
CASSLDRGLKGYTF,NA,TRBV28
CSASAGTADTQYF,NA,TRBV20-1
CASSLIRPPNTGELFF,NA,TRBV7-2
CASSLLTGLAFNEQFF,NA,TRBV11-2
CASRDDSEGQPQHF,NA,TRBV2
CASSLDRAAEAFF,NA,TRBV12-3/TRBV12-4
CASRGQNQETQYF,NA,TRBV12-3/TRBV12-4
CASSPRLFPSTDTQYF,NA,TRBV7-2
CASSLLLYGYTF,NA,TRBV7-9
CASSLVVGVNTEAFF,medium-sized,TRBV5-1
CASSKDRGNYEQYF,NA,TRBV21-1
CASSPHESQETQYF,NA,TRBV3-1/TRBV3-2
CANSQDRLKSGNTFYSSGNTIYF,NA,TRBV14
CAISDHQGTEAFF,NA,TRBV10-3
CASSREGTFYGYTF,NA,TRBV6-2/TRBV6-3
CASSVRGTGEKLFF,NA,TRBV2
CASSSTWEETQYF,NA,TRBV12-3/TRBV12-4
CATSDLWGGYTF,NA,TRBV24-1
CASSRLGTQNYGYTF,NA,TRBV14
CASSKRFGRDNHYNEQFF,NA,TRBV21-1
CASSQDTNTGELFF,NA,TRBV18
CSARGPGEQYF,NA,TRBV20-1
CASTGRDRGSYTF,NA,TRBV6-5
CASSLAQGAGTEAFF,NA,TRBV7-9
CASSHGGMAGVRNEQFF,NA,TRBV11-2
CASSPPGLAGTNEQFF,NA,TRBV18
CASSKLTVGYGYTF,NA,TRBV11-3
CASSFLGTDSYEQYF,NA,TRBV6-5
CASSYLDSGYEQYF,NA,TRBV6-6
CASSVLAGNTDTQYF,NA,TRBV28